These 29 T cell receptor beta chains originate from one sample sequenced in a study of shared clonotypes between healthy human individuals. This table comes from immunoSEQ multiplex PCR, and its TCRdb copy is limited to in-frame clones, with some not included. The profile shows 950,000 to 1,100,000 clones, around 78% of them singletons. Specimen: memory CD4+ T cells from PBMCs. Noted subset: CD45RA-negative fraction. All receptors come from a man in his late teens or twenties in good health. Some clones in this sample may be carry-over from other donors' samples.

The sample holds one count of this clone. The chain joins TRBV7-3 to TRBJ1-2; D is perhaps TRBD1 (6 bases). CDR3 length: 13 residues. With 4 bases removed from V and 7 bases from J, the gap between germline ends came to 13 bases. The germline V gene has CDR1 SGHTA and CDR2 FQGTGA. The CDR3 DNA reads TGTGCCAGCAGCTCCCCAGGGGCAAGTGGCTACACCTTC. Translation: CASSSPGASGYTF.

As concerns this clone: The sample contains more than one DNA sequence encoding this CDR3. The J gene is TRBJ1-5, the V gene TRBV5-1; tentatively, D is TRBD1 (5 bases). The ends were cut back, 2 bases at V and 2 bases at J, with 8 bases in the middle. Germline assignment: CDR1 SGHRS and CDR2 YFSETQ. The CDR3 runs to 14 residues. CDR3 bases: TGCGCCAGCAGCTTAGGGGACGGCAATCAGCCCCAGCATTTT. This translates into CASSLGDGNQPQHF.

V is TRBV5-4 and J is TRBJ2-1, with D maybe TRBD2 (6 bases). Trimming stripped 4 bases from V and 8 bases from J, with 13 bases between. The CDR3 contains 13 residues. Germline V gene data show CDR1 as SGHNT and CDR2 as YYREEE (reference sequence). CDR3 in DNA: TGTGCCAGCAGCCGATCTAGCGTCGATGAGCAGTTCTTC. This sequence encodes CASSRSSVDEQFF.

Concerning this clone: Within the sample, other DNA sequences also encode this same CDR3. The CDR3 region is CASRPGGYGYTF. The CDR3 DNA is TGTGCCAGCAGGCCGGGGGGCTATGGCTACACCTTC. V gene TRBV28 combines with J gene TRBJ1-2; a possible D gene is TRBD1 (5 bases). The germline V and J ends were trimmed by 6 bases and 4 bases, with 9 bases remaining between them. CDR3 length equals 12 residues. The germline V gene has CDR1 MDHEN and CDR2 SYDVKM.

The V gene is TRBV9, the J gene TRBJ2-7; TRBD2 aligns across 7 bases. Germline CDR1 reads SGDLS; CDR2 reads YYNGEE. CDR3 length equals 16 residues. The J segment lost 6 bases and the V segment lost 4 bases, leaving 16 bases of the junction unmatched. This CDR3 is CASSPTRLAHKGEQYF. DNA of the CDR3: TGTGCCAGCAGCCCCACCCGACTAGCCCACAAGGGCGAGCAGTACTTC.

This rearrangement joins TRBV12-5 to TRBJ2-6, with TRBD1 identical over 8 bases. Looked up from germline, CDR1 is LGHNT and CDR2 is FRNRAP. Trimming cost V 7 bases and J 1 base; bases outside gene matches: 6. The CDR3 totals 16 residues. The chain's CDR3 is CASADRVSSGANVLTF. DNA for the CDR3: TGTGCTAGTGCGGACAGGGTTTCATCTGGGGCCAACGTCCTGACTTTC.

V usage is TRBV7-3 and J usage is TRBJ2-5; D is unclear. The CDR3 spans 15 residues. Per the germline V gene, CDR1 is SGHTA and CDR2 is FQGTGA. The V and J ends lost 2 bases and 5 bases respectively, with 15 bases between them. The CDR3 region is CASSLLGSAAETQYF. CDR3 bases: TGTGCCAGCAGCTTACTCGGCAGCGCCGCGGAGACCCAGTACTTC.

The V gene is TRBV27, the J gene TRBJ2-7, with 7 bases matching TRBD1. The CDR3 runs to 12 residues. CDR1 MNHEY and CDR2 SMNVEV come from the germline V gene (reference sequence). Losses at the gene ends were 5 bases for V and 6 bases for J; bases not matched to a gene: 4. CDR3 region: CASSNRGGEQYF. The CDR3, as DNA: TGTGCCAGCAGTAACAGGGGCGGCGAGCAGTACTTC.

This clone was observed at least ten times. The rearrangement links TRBV25-1 to TRBJ2-1; the D gene is possibly TRBD2 (5 bases). V dropped 9 bases and J dropped 4 bases, with 13 bases sitting between them. Germline-derived CDR1 and CDR2 are MGHDK and SYGVNS. This CDR3 is built from 13 residues. In DNA, the CDR3 is TGTGCCAGTACTAGTCCCCTATACAATGAGCAGTTCTTC. Translated, it gives CASTSPLYNEQFF.

The rearrangement links TRBV28 to TRBJ2-2; no definite D call. Trimming took off 1 base at V and 5 bases at J, with 5 bases between the two ends. This CDR3 has 13 residues. Germline loops: CDR1 MDHEN, CDR2 SYDVKM. The CDR3 here is CASSLFPTGELFF. The CDR3 DNA sequence: TGTGCCAGCAGTTTATTTCCAACCGGGGAGCTGTTTTTT.

The chain recombines TRBV6-6 with TRBJ2-3, with D maybe TRBD2 (6 bases). This CDR3 has 16 amino acids. The germline CDR1 and CDR2 sequences are MNHNY and SVGAGI (reference sequence). V was shortened by 0 bases and J by 5 bases, with 15 bases between the two germline ends. Written as DNA, the CDR3 is TGTGCCAGCAGTTACTCGATCCTAGCGTTGGGAGATACGCAGTATTTT. Protein sequence: CASSYSILALGDTQYF.

This chain connects TRBV7-3 to TRBJ1-2; 7 bases map to TRBD1. The trim removed 2 bases at V and 0 bases at J, leaving 3 bases unmatched. CDR3 length equals 15 residues. CDR1 and CDR2 from the germline V gene are SGHTA and FQGTGA. CDR3 sequence reads: CASSLGTVTNYGYTF. Here the CDR3 DNA reads TGTGCCAGCAGCTTAGGGACAGTGACTAACTATGGCTACACCTTC.

Note on this clone: At the DNA level, this CDR3 is encoded by other sequences in the same sample as well. This chain connects TRBV5-1 to TRBJ1-4; tentatively, D is TRBD1 (6 bases). The CDR3 extends over 15 amino acids. Trimming shortened V by 4 bases and J by 0 bases, and 10 bases separated the two germline ends. The germline CDR1 and CDR2 sequences are SGHRS and YFSETQ. CDR3 sequence: CASSLRGTTNEKLFF. In DNA, the CDR3 is TGCGCCAGCAGCCTAAGGGGGACAACTAATGAAAAACTGTTTTTT.

This clone has more than one count but fewer than ten. The chain links TRBV6-6 to TRBJ2-1; D ambiguous. CDR3 size: 10 residues. Germline assignment: CDR1 MNHNY and CDR2 SVGAGI (reference sequence). Deletions cut 2 bases from V and 7 bases from J, with 0 bases between. The DNA of the CDR3 is TGTGCCAGCAGTTACAATGAGCAGTTCTTC. It codes for CASSYNEQFF.

The genes are TRBV5-1 and TRBJ1-4; 7 nucleotides match TRBD1. Trimming removed 4 bases from V and 5 bases from J; junction bases left unmatched: 5. The germline gives CDR1 SGHRS, CDR2 YFSETQ. This CDR3 spans 14 amino acids. The CDR3 sequence is CASSLGQHNEKLFF. CDR3 nucleotide sequence: TGCGCCAGCAGCCTGGGACAGCACAATGAAAAACTGTTTTTT.

In this sample, this clone turned up a few times. The chain has TRBV5-1 and TRBJ2-7, with unresolved D. The ends were cut back, 4 bases at V and 5 bases at J, with 13 bases in the middle. CDR3 length: 13 residues. Germline values: CDR1 SGHRS, CDR2 YFSETQ. CDR3 sequence reads: CASSPSFVNEQYF. The CDR3 DNA reads TGCGCCAGCAGCCCGTCTTTCGTCAACGAGCAGTACTTC.

The chain employs TRBV9 and TRBJ2-1; the D gene is possibly TRBD1 (5 bases). The CDR3 covers 15 residues. CDR1 and CDR2 from the germline V gene are SGDLS and YYNGEE. The V gene lost 0 bases and the J gene lost 9 bases, with 16 bases spanning the gap. For the CDR3, the DNA is TGTGCCAGCAGCGTAGCTTATACAGGCCCTTCTGAGCAGTTCTTC. Protein: CASSVAYTGPSEQFF.

This clone was counted many times. V is TRBV4-2 and J is TRBJ2-1; D remains unclear. The CDR3 covers 15 residues. Germline CDR1 LGHNA, CDR2 YNFKEQ. V was pared by 3 bases and J by 4 bases, with 13 bases between. CDR3 DNA: TGTGCCAGCAGCCAGGTGGGATCGCGTTACAATGAGCAGTTCTTC. This sequence encodes CASSQVGSRYNEQFF.

This chain links TRBV5-1 with TRBJ1-1; the match to TRBD1 covers 10 bases. This CDR3 region has 15 residues. V shed 3 bases and J 4 bases; nucleotides not matched to a gene: 6. Looked up from germline, CDR1 is SGHRS and CDR2 is YFSETQ. The CDR3 DNA is TGCGCCAGCAGCTCCAGGACAGGGGGGACCACTGAAGCTTTCTTT. This translates into CASSSRTGGTTEAFF.

The chain couples TRBV5-5 to TRBJ1-2; D perhaps matches TRBD1 (6 bases). Trimming pared 0 bases from V and 3 bases from J, leaving 12 bases between. Germline V gene sequence: CDR1 SGHKS, CDR2 YYEKEE (reference sequence). CDR3 length: 15 amino acids. The CDR3 loop is CASSLATGGDYGYTF. CDR3 bases: TGTGCCAGCAGCTTGGCGACAGGAGGGGACTATGGCTACACCTTC.

The sample holds one count of this clone. The chain combines TRBV7-9 with TRBJ1-1; D is possibly TRBD1 (5 bases). Trimming pared 5 bases from V and 8 bases from J, leaving 18 bases between. Germline assignment: CDR1 SEHNR and CDR2 FQNEAQ (reference sequence). This CDR3 has 14 amino acids. The CDR3 loop reads CASSKDTLKGEAFF. In DNA, the CDR3 is TGTGCCAGCAGCAAAGATACTCTCAAGGGGGAAGCTTTCTTT.

The CDR3 nucleotides are TGTGCCAGCAGCCAACTTCGGACAGGGATCACAGATACGCAGTATTTT. It translates to CASSQLRTGITDTQYF. The V gene is TRBV14, the J gene TRBJ2-3; 8 bases match TRBD1. Germline V CDR1 and CDR2: SGHDN, FVKESK. Unmatched junction bases numbered 6, after V lost 2 bases and J lost 2 bases. The CDR3 has 16 residues.

The table lists this clone with many counts. The chain links TRBV9 to TRBJ2-5, with D perhaps matching TRBD2 (6 bases). The CDR3 has 15 residues. Germline V gene lookup returns CDR1 SGDLS and CDR2 YYNGEE. Trimming removed 4 bases from V and 4 bases from J, with 17 bases in between. CDR3 region: CASSPRGFGGETQYF. As DNA, the CDR3 is TGTGCCAGCAGCCCCCGGGGTTTCGGGGGAGAGACCCAGTACTTC.

CDR3 sequence reads: CASIRIFDTEAFF. CDR3 bases: TGTGCCAGCATAAGGATATTCGACACTGAAGCTTTCTTT. The V call is TRBV28, the J call TRBJ1-1; no clear D. This CDR3 spans 13 amino acids. V gave up 7 bases and J gave up 3 bases, with 12 bases separating them. Germline CDR1 MDHEN, CDR2 SYDVKM.

Note on this clone: A much larger clone is a single base away; this may be a read error. Other DNA sequences of this sample code for an identical CDR3. The rearrangement joins TRBV25-1 to TRBJ1-2; D is unclear. This CDR3 contains 15 residues. Germline CDR1 is MGHDK and CDR2 is SYGVNS. This CDR3 reads CASSEMEGFSLGYTF. The CDR3 DNA is TGTGCCAGCAGTGAGATGGAGGGTTTTAGTCTGGGCTATACCTTC.

J is TRBJ2-5 and V is TRBV9, with D possibly matching TRBD2 (5 bases). From germline, CDR1 is SGDLS and CDR2 YYNGEE. Trimming stripped 6 bases from V and 1 base from J, with 10 bases between. The CDR3 has 13 amino acids. The CDR3, as DNA: TGTGCCAGCACCCGACTACTCCAAGAGACCCAGTACTTC. Encoded protein: CASTRLLQETQYF.

V usage is TRBV9 and J usage is TRBJ2-1, with 14 bases matching TRBD2. The trim removed 4 bases at V and 6 bases at J, leaving 6 bases unmatched. Germline V CDR1 and CDR2: SGDLS, YYNGEE. This CDR3 contains 16 residues. The CDR3 region is CASSTAGTSGSNEQFF. DNA for the CDR3: TGTGCCAGCAGCACAGCCGGGACTAGCGGGAGCAATGAGCAGTTCTTC.

The rearrangement links TRBV7-9 to TRBJ2-3; TRBD2 agrees at 10 bases. V lost 5 bases and J lost 14; bases outside the gene matches: 7. The CDR3 consists of 12 residues. CDR1 is SEHNR, CDR2 FQNEAQ, per germline (reference sequence). CDR3 amino acids: CASSPILAGVYF. CDR3 DNA: TGTGCCAGCAGCCCTATCCTAGCGGGAGTGTATTTT.

This clone has a single count. The chain joins TRBV6-1 to TRBJ2-7, with D maybe TRBD2 (6 bases). The CDR3 length is 10 residues. Germline V gene data show CDR1 as MNHNS and CDR2 as SASEGT. Trimming stripped 8 bases from V and 5 bases from J, with 7 bases between. CDR3: CASGGDEQYF. The DNA for the CDR3 is TGTGCCAGCGGAGGGGACGAGCAGTACTTC.